This TCR beta chain was obtained from a study of CD8 T cells in Susac syndrome. At the level of the study: The Susac syndrome patients were therapy-naive, on corticosteroids, or on intravenous immunoglobulin alone at blood draw.

Random hexamers were used to reverse transcribe the RNA input (0.5 to 1 ug). A single record per CDR3 protein comes from TCRdb applying MiXCR to the immunoSEQ multiplex PCR reads. The sample records some 110,000 distinct CDR3 sequences, just over 95% being singletons. CDR1 and CDR2 (germline): SGHTA, FQGNSA. This CDR3 contains 17 residues. Trimming cost V 4 bases and J 4 bases, with 20 bases left between them. This rearrangement joins TRBV7-2 to TRBJ1-5; D possibly corresponds to TRBD1 (5 bases). This clonotype was sampled from a human donor with Susac syndrome. The sequenced material came from CD4+ T cells from PBMCs. CDR3 bases: TGTGCCAGCAGCTGGGGGGGGAGGACAACAGCTAATCAGCCCCAGCATTTT. It codes for CASSWGGRTTANQPQHF.